A single sample gave rise to the 17 T cell receptor beta chains below, sequenced in a study of T cell responses to AZD1222 COVID-19 vaccine. TCRdb's table, derived via immunoSEQ multiplex PCR, lists solely in-frame clones and lacks some. This table holds 95,000 or so clones, about 88% found once. Sequencing used peripheral blood, obtained on day 0 of AZD1222 vaccination. Receptors originate from an adult in good health.

This chain joins TRBV3-1 (or the pseudogene TRBV3-2) and TRBJ2-3, with 8 positions matching TRBD2. J lost 6 bases, V lost 4 bases, and 6 bases had no gene match. Germline-derived CDR1 and CDR2 are LGHDT and YNNKEL (reference sequence). There are 14 residues in the CDR3. The CDR3 protein is CASSLVRGGDTQYF. The CDR3 bases are TGTGCCAGCAGCCTCGTACGGGGGGGGGATACGCAGTATTTT.

The rearrangement links TRBV7-9 to TRBJ1-1, with D unresolved. Trimming removed 6 bases from V and 1 base from J, with 6 bases in between. This CDR3 is built from 12 residues. The germline gives CDR1 SEHNR, CDR2 FQNEAQ (reference sequence). The CDR3 DNA reads TGTGCCAGCAGGGGAGAGAACACTGAAGCTTTCTTT. Its protein product is CASRGENTEAFF.

The chain has TRBV10-3 and TRBJ1-1; no firm D call. V lost 6 bases and J 1 base, leaving 12 bases between the germline ends. Germline loops: CDR1 ENHRY, CDR2 SYGVKD. The CDR3 runs 14 residues. The CDR3: CAISPGRENTEAFF. CDR3 DNA: TGTGCCATCAGCCCGGGGAGGGAGAACACTGAAGCTTTCTTT.

The chain recombines TRBV7-2 with TRBJ2-2; the D gene is possibly TRBD1 (6 bases). Germline CDR1 and CDR2: SGHTA and FQGNSA. V was cut by 5 bases and J by 7 bases, with 17 bases left in between. This CDR3 contains 15 residues. The CDR3 reads CASSERTASDGELFF. Written as DNA, the CDR3 is TGTGCCAGCAGCGAACGGACAGCTTCAGACGGGGAGCTGTTTTTT.

As concerns this clone: Other DNA sequences of this sample code for an identical CDR3. The chain uses TRBV5-6 and TRBJ1-5; D call uncertain. The germline CDR1 and CDR2 sequences are SGHDT and YYEEEE. Trimming removed 0 bases at V and 5 bases at J, with 6 bases between. The CDR3 extends over 13 amino acids. The CDR3 spells CASSLGPDQPQHF. The CDR3 DNA reads TGTGCCAGCAGCTTGGGACCGGATCAGCCCCAGCATTTT.

The chain carries TRBV10-1 and TRBJ2-1, with D perhaps matching TRBD1 (6 bases). CDR3 length: 14 amino acids. Germline V CDR1 and CDR2: WNHNN, SYGVQD (reference sequence). Trimming removed 3 bases from V and 9 bases from J, with 15 bases in between. Written as DNA, the CDR3 is TGCGCCAGCAGTGACAGGGGACCGACGCTTGAGCAGTTCTTC. Translated, it gives CASSDRGPTLEQFF.

The chain combines TRBV6-2 or TRBV6-3 with TRBJ2-3; 8 bases agree with TRBD2. Germline V gene lookup returns CDR1 MNHEY and CDR2 SVGEGT. Trimming cost V 4 bases and J 2 bases; bases outside gene matches: 2. The length of the CDR3 is 14 residues. DNA for the CDR3: TGTGCCAGCAGTTCTAGCGGGCCCACAGATACGCAGTATTTT. As protein: CASSSSGPTDTQYF.

The V and J genes are TRBV2 and TRBJ2-7; 7 bases line up with TRBD1. The CDR3 sequence is 14 residues long. Germline V gene lookup returns CDR1 SNHLY and CDR2 FYNNEI. The ends lost 8 bases at V and 2 bases at J; junction bases unmatched: 9. This CDR3 is CASSRDRNTYEQYF. The CDR3 bases are TGTGCCAGCTCCCGGGACAGAAATACCTACGAGCAGTACTTC.

The CDR3 region is CASSLTGTTNEKLFF. The CDR3 nucleotides are TGTGCCAGCAGCTTAACAGGGACCACTAATGAAAAACTGTTTTTT. The J gene is TRBJ1-4, the V gene TRBV28; a possible D gene is TRBD1 (6 bases). Germline V gene sequence: CDR1 MDHEN, CDR2 SYDVKM. The CDR3 totals 15 residues. The germline V and J ends were trimmed by 6 bases and 2 bases, with 13 bases remaining between them.

The CDR3 bases are TGTGCCAGCAGCTTTTTGGGCAACAATGAAAAACTGTTTTTT. It encodes CASSFLGNNEKLFF. The rearrangement uses TRBV5-6 and TRBJ1-4, with D hard to call. CDR3 size: 14 residues. V lost 2 bases and J lost 5, with 10 bases in between. Germline V CDR1 and CDR2: SGHDT, YYEEEE.

The V and J genes are TRBV12-5 and TRBJ2-2; maybe TRBD1 (5 bases). Trimming cost V 6 bases and J 1 base, with 12 bases left between them. The length of the CDR3 is 15 residues. Looked up from germline, CDR1 is LGHNT and CDR2 is FRNRAP. CDR3 region: CASGPDSRNTGELFF. DNA of the CDR3: TGTGCTAGTGGCCCCGACAGCCGGAACACCGGGGAGCTGTTTTTT.

In this sample, this clone turned up once. The CDR3 spells CASSQVTVLENTGELFF. CDR3 DNA: TGTGCCAGCAGCCAAGTGACGGTGTTAGAAAACACCGGGGAGCTGTTTTTT. V is TRBV3-1 (or the pseudogene TRBV3-2) and J is TRBJ2-2; D gene unclear. The CDR3 has 17 amino acids. Germline CDR1 reads LGHDT; CDR2 reads YNNKEL (reference sequence). V gave up 1 base and J gave up 2 bases, with 14 bases separating them.

The CDR3 DNA follows: TGCGCCAGCGGGGGAGGGGAAACCTCTGGAAACACCATATATTTT. It translates to CASGGGETSGNTIYF. This chain joins TRBV5-1 and TRBJ1-3; the D gene is possibly TRBD1 (5 bases). The CDR3 covers 15 residues. V was cut by 7 bases and J by 0 bases, with 14 bases left in between. Germline V gene data show CDR1 as SGHRS and CDR2 as YFSETQ.

The V and J genes are TRBV9 and TRBJ2-5; the D call may be TRBD1 or TRBD2 (5 bases each). This CDR3 comprises 17 residues. Between the trimmed V and J ends, which lost 0 bases and 1 base, there was a span of 16 bases. Germline V CDR1 and CDR2: SGDLS, YYNGEE. The CDR3 DNA sequence: TGTGCCAGCAGCGTAGTCGGGGCGCGGGTCCGCCAAGAGACCCAGTACTTC. It is translated as CASSVVGARVRQETQYF.

The chain carries TRBV5-8 and TRBJ2-5, with TRBD2 identical over 13 bases. The CDR3 covers 20 residues. CDR1 and CDR2 from the germline V gene are SGHTS and YDEGEE. V gave up 2 bases and J gave up 0 bases; unmatched junction bases: 13. The CDR3 reads CASSLPISTTSGGYQETQYF. DNA for the CDR3: TGTGCCAGCAGCTTACCCATAAGCACGACTAGCGGGGGGTACCAAGAGACCCAGTACTTC.

This clone was detected a few times. V is TRBV20-1 and J is TRBJ1-2; D gene uncertain. The CDR3 has 8 residues. With 4 bases removed from V and 6 bases from J, the gap between germline ends came to 0 bases. Per germline, CDR1 DFQATT and CDR2 SNEGSKA (reference sequence). CDR3 sequence reads: CSANGYTF. The CDR3 DNA follows: TGCAGTGCTAATGGCTACACCTTC.

The chain joins TRBV28 to TRBJ1-5, with 8 nucleotides matching TRBD1. The CDR3 contains 14 residues. Germline CDR1 reads MDHEN; CDR2 reads SYDVKM. Trimming removed 6 bases from V and 7 bases from J; junction bases left unmatched: 8. This CDR3 reads CASSPTGEGQPQHF. In DNA, the CDR3 is TGTGCCAGCAGCCCGACAGGGGAGGGGCAGCCCCAGCATTTT.